Listed below are T cell receptor beta chains from one sample, sequenced in a study of cytomegalovirus exposure and HLA in healthy donors. Sequenced by immunoSEQ multiplex PCR; TCRdb stores in-frame clones only, minus some. The repertoire holds roughly 120,000 clones, with roughly three quarters as singletons. Sequenced sample: PBMCs. Receptors originate from a woman aged 18-29 years in good health and CMV-seronegative. Each CDR3 is given with its conserved first and last residue. The D gene is left open where the match is weak. The size of a clone is reported for some rows only, either as once, few or many, or as a class for expanded clones.

j_gene: TRBJ1-3; abundance: -; d_gene: -; v_gene: TRBV11-3; CDR3nt: TGTGCCAGCAGCTTATCAGAGGGATCCATATATTTT; CDR3aa: CASSLSEGSIYF
j_gene: TRBJ1-3; abundance: -; d_gene: -; v_gene: TRBV5-1; CDR3nt: TGCGCCAGCAGCTTGGGACAGGGAAACACCATATATTTT; CDR3aa: CASSLGQGNTIYF
j_gene: TRBJ1-2; abundance: -; d_gene: -; v_gene: TRBV5-1; CDR3nt: TGCGCCAGCAGCTTACCGCAAACGGGACTCTCGAGCTCTTGGACCTTC; CDR3aa: CASSLPQTGLSSSWTF
j_gene: TRBJ2-7; abundance: -; d_gene: TRBD2; v_gene: TRBV5-6; CDR3nt: TGTGCCAGCAGCTCCAACGGGGGGGGTGAGCAGTACTTC; CDR3aa: CASSSNGGGEQYF
j_gene: TRBJ1-4; abundance: -; d_gene: -; v_gene: TRBV4-1; CDR3nt: TGCGCCAGCAGCCAGGGGGCTTCTAATGAAAAACTGTTTTTT; CDR3aa: CASSQGASNEKLFF
j_gene: TRBJ2-7; abundance: medium-sized; d_gene: -; v_gene: TRBV5-1; CDR3nt: TGCGCCAGCAGCTGGGACAAAGCCTACGAGCAGTACTTC; CDR3aa: CASSWDKAYEQYF
j_gene: TRBJ2-1; abundance: -; d_gene: -; v_gene: TRBV7-9; CDR3nt: TGTGCCAGCAGCCACGGGGGGCTCTACAATGAGCAGTTCTTC; CDR3aa: CASSHGGLYNEQFF
j_gene: TRBJ1-4; abundance: -; d_gene: TRBD1; v_gene: TRBV4-1; CDR3nt: TGCGCCAGCAGCCAAGCTACCCCAGGGGGCATTGAACTGTTTTTT; CDR3aa: CASSQATPGGIELFF
j_gene: TRBJ1-1; abundance: few; d_gene: TRBD1; v_gene: TRBV6-1; CDR3nt: TGTGCCAGCAGGCGGACAGGGGACGGTGAAGCTTTCTTT; CDR3aa: CASRRTGDGEAFF
j_gene: TRBJ2-3; abundance: -; d_gene: TRBD1; v_gene: TRBV7-8; CDR3nt: TGTGCCAGCAGCCCGGACAGGGCCTCCGCGGATACGCAGTATTTT; CDR3aa: CASSPDRASADTQYF
j_gene: TRBJ2-1; abundance: -; d_gene: TRBD1; v_gene: TRBV2; CDR3nt: TGTGCCAGCAGTGAGCCGGGACAGGACTACAATGAGCAGTTCTTC; CDR3aa: CASSEPGQDYNEQFF
j_gene: TRBJ2-3; abundance: once; d_gene: TRBD2; v_gene: TRBV6-1; CDR3nt: TGTGCCAGCAGTGGAATAGCGGGGATCCATGATACGCAGTATTTT; CDR3aa: CASSGIAGIHDTQYF
j_gene: TRBJ1-1; abundance: -; d_gene: -; v_gene: TRBV30; CDR3nt: TGTGCCTGGAGTGTACGATCGGGCACTGAAGCTTTCTTT; CDR3aa: CAWSVRSGTEAFF
j_gene: TRBJ1-1; abundance: -; d_gene: -; v_gene: TRBV9; CDR3nt: TGTGCCAGCAGCGTAGGGGGCTCGGCGATTGAAGCTTTCTTT; CDR3aa: CASSVGGSAIEAFF
j_gene: TRBJ2-6; abundance: -; d_gene: TRBD1; v_gene: TRBV4-1; CDR3nt: TGCGCCAGCAGCCAAGGGGGACAGACATCCTTATCTGGGGCCAACGTCCTGACTTTC; CDR3aa: CASSQGGQTSLSGANVLTF
j_gene: TRBJ2-7; abundance: -; d_gene: -; v_gene: TRBV15; CDR3nt: TGTGCCACCAGCGACCCTGGCAGGGCTAAAGAGCAGTACTTC; CDR3aa: CATSDPGRAKEQYF
j_gene: TRBJ1-4; abundance: -; d_gene: -; v_gene: TRBV4-1; CDR3nt: TGCGCCAGCAGCCATTTCGACAGGCAGAATGAAAAACTGTTTTTT; CDR3aa: CASSHFDRQNEKLFF
j_gene: TRBJ2-7; abundance: -; d_gene: -; v_gene: TRBV5-1; CDR3nt: TGCGCCAGCAGCCCCGGACTGGATTACGAGCAGTACTTC; CDR3aa: CASSPGLDYEQYF
j_gene: TRBJ1-2; abundance: -; d_gene: -; v_gene: TRBV6-1; CDR3nt: TGTGCCAGCAGTAACTCGGGACAATTCTATGGCTACACCTTC; CDR3aa: CASSNSGQFYGYTF
j_gene: TRBJ2-7; abundance: -; d_gene: -; v_gene: TRBV6-1; CDR3nt: TGTGCCAGCAGTGAACTAAACAGGGTAGGCGAGCAGTACTTC; CDR3aa: CASSELNRVGEQYF
j_gene: TRBJ2-7; abundance: -; d_gene: -; v_gene: TRBV5-1; CDR3nt: TGCGCCAGCAGCTCAAACACAGGGAACGAGCAGTACTTC; CDR3aa: CASSSNTGNEQYF
j_gene: TRBJ1-2; abundance: -; d_gene: -; v_gene: TRBV7-9; CDR3nt: TGTGCCAGCAGCTTAGCGCTGGGAGCGACTAGTGGCTACACCTTC; CDR3aa: CASSLALGATSGYTF
j_gene: TRBJ2-7; abundance: few; d_gene: TRBD1; v_gene: TRBV7-9; CDR3nt: TGTGCCAGCAGCTTAGAAGGAGACAGGGTGTACGAGCAGTACTTC; CDR3aa: CASSLEGDRVYEQYF
j_gene: TRBJ1-6; abundance: -; d_gene: -; v_gene: TRBV25-1; CDR3nt: TGTGCCAGCGGTCCGGACAGCTATAATTCCCCCCTCCACTTT; CDR3aa: CASGPDSYNSPLHF
j_gene: TRBJ2-1; abundance: -; d_gene: -; v_gene: TRBV7-9; CDR3nt: TGTGCCAGCAGCCGTACAGGGTCTTTGGACAATGAGCAGTTCTTC; CDR3aa: CASSRTGSLDNEQFF
j_gene: TRBJ1-5; abundance: few; d_gene: -; v_gene: TRBV4-1; CDR3nt: TGCGCCAGCAGCCACCGACAGGAGGCCTATTTAAGGCCCCAGCATTTT; CDR3aa: CASSHRQEAYLRPQHF
j_gene: TRBJ1-1; abundance: -; d_gene: -; v_gene: TRBV19; CDR3nt: TGTGCCAGTGGCGAGACTCTGAACACTGAAGCTTTCTTT; CDR3aa: CASGETLNTEAFF
j_gene: TRBJ1-5; abundance: -; d_gene: -; v_gene: TRBV15; CDR3nt: TGTGCCACCAGCAGGAAGGAGGGCAGCAATCAGCCCCAGCATTTT; CDR3aa: CATSRKEGSNQPQHF
j_gene: TRBJ1-3; abundance: -; d_gene: -; v_gene: TRBV5-6; CDR3nt: TGTGCCAGCAGCCCTCGGACAAGGGGAAACACCATATATTTT; CDR3aa: CASSPRTRGNTIYF